This T cell receptor beta chain was identified in a study of shared clonotypes between healthy human individuals (dated by TCRdb to the early 2020s). Background for the entire study: The cohort comprised a couple of women and three men aged 18 to 49 years. Per donor, three plates each were used for CD4 naive and CD4 memory, two for CD8 naive, and one for CD8 memory. The study deeply sequenced blood TCR repertoires of five healthy adults to estimate repertoire size and the extent of clonotype sharing between individuals. Libraries were prepared and TCR repertoires were sequenced by different laboratories using diverse techniques, in order to increase sequencing depth and limit assay-specific biases. Between about 0.94 and 10 billion PBMCs per donor were obtained by leukapheresis. On the study overall, not on this receptor specifically: Based on pairwise subsampling, the degree of clonotype sharing among donors was expected to be affected by sequencing depth. Higher generation probabilities were observed for clonotypes shared by all four sorted-subset donors than for non-shared clonotypes. Sampling was restricted to blood, and TCR repertoires in tissues likely differ from the TCR repertoires found in blood. Incomplete sequencing was indicated by rarefaction of sorted-subset datasets, despite the large sequencing depth. Sharing across a few donors was observed for around 5% of naive CD4, under 4% of naive CD8, roughly 2.4% of memory CD4, and around 0.4% of memory CD8 clonotypes. Naive subsets generally had larger estimated clonotype richness than memory subsets did. The genetic and exposure-history diversity represented was limited by the small number of donors.

As to this clone: What antigen it recognizes has not been identified. No base qualities exist here, and no much larger clone lies one base off it.

Donors were healthy HIV-negative adults with no recently reported acute infections or vaccinations. Only Caucasian adults living in Nashville, Tennessee, USA were represented among the donors. CD4+ T cells were enriched by magnetic negative selection, after which naive cells were positively selected on CD45RA and the negative fraction was taken as the memory subset. Blood was obtained by leukapheresis, after which PBMCs were separated by Ficoll-Histopaque density gradient centrifugation and cryopreserved in liquid nitrogen vapor phase. Analytical flow cytometry was used to check the purity and quantity of every magnetically sorted T cell population. Genomic DNA was isolated from every sorted fraction and measured by UV absorbance on a Nanodrop 2000c. Using the deep immunoSEQ assay, TCR CDR3 regions were amplified from genomic DNA by multiplex PCR. Genomic DNA extracted from each cell subset was distributed evenly over all wells of several immunoSEQ 96-well plates, and each plate served as one replicate. For sorted subsets, around 200 ng genomic DNA, equal to tens of thousands of T cell genomes, was loaded into each replicate PCR. The purified libraries were quantified using a Qubit 3.0 fluorometer, sized with a Bioanalyzer 2100, and then quantified again using the KAPA Library Quantification kit. A separate single-read 150-cycle Illumina NextSeq 550 flow cell was used to sequence each immunoSEQ 96-well plate. As for the authors' bioinformatics: Because the immunoSEQ output included only junctional sequences and no quality scores, the filtering could not be the same as the filtering used for full-length reads. To assign V/J genes and CDR3, sequences were annotated against IMGT germline references using PyIR, a Python wrapper for IgBLAST v1.9. Any read was removed if the V/J assignment was weak (E-value above 1e-6), the CDR3 was missing, or the read contained stop codons, out-of-frame junctions, or ambiguous translated residues. V3J clonotypes were defined as sequences sharing an identical inferred V gene, J gene, and CDR3 amino acid sequence. The percentage overlap between two repertoires was calculated by dividing the number of shared unique clonotypes by the size of the smaller repertoire. Richness of each repertoire was evaluated using RTK rarefaction, the Chao1 estimator, and Recon v2.1 estimates of unobserved clonotypes. OLGA was used to compute generation probabilities for all TCRbeta clonotypes that the gDNA method yielded from a handful of donors. The source is immuneACCESS, and TCRdb retained only in-frame sequences with V and J called. Part of the clones is not carried over; for the studies checked, unresolved V genes explain less than half of this, and the remainder is unexplained. That table furnishes V, J and clone size, whereas the DNA furnished D and trimming. In all, the sample holds over 2 million clones, and 95% of those were seen once. The ten largest account for more than 0.1% of the sample.

Sequenced material: naive CD4+ T cells sorted from blood. The sample's cell subset or site label, in plain terms: CD45RA+ positively selected. The receptor comes from a man in his late teens or twenties in good health.

CDR3 protein: CASSRVKARGLFDGYTF. The nucleotide sequence reads TGTGCCAGCAGCCGGGTGAAGGCGAGGGGGCTTTTCGATGGCTACACCTTC. The chain is encoded by TRBV5-6 joined to TRBJ1-2, with 7 middle bases fitting TRBD1. At the junction V is shortened by 4 bases and J by 6 bases; bases outside the gene matches: 18. The CDR3 measures 17 amino acids from cysteine to phenylalanine. CDR3 DNA is the only sequence kept; it has 51 bases, read in frame from the first base. CDR1 SGHDT and CDR2 YYEEEE are derived from the germline V gene.